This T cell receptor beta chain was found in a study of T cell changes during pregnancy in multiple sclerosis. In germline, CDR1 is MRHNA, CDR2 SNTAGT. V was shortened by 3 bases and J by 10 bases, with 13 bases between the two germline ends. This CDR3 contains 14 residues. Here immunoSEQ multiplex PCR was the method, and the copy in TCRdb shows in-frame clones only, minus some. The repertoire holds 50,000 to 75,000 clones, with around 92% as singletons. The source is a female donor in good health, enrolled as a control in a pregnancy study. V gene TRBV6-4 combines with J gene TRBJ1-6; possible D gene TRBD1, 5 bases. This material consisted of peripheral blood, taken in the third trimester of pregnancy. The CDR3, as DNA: TGTGCCAGCAGTGAGGGCAGGGAGGGATCACCCCTCCACTTT. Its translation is CASSEGREGSPLHF.